The present T cell receptor (beta chain) was sequenced within a study of blood T cell repertoires in COVID-19. Looking at the study overall: Sites across the United States, Italy and Spain contributed samples from acute and convalescent COVID-19.

How the authors handled the data: Reference gene primer amplification yielded estimated nucleated cell counts. The method was immunoSEQ multiplex PCR; TCRdb's version includes in-frame clones alone and lacks a portion of them. For V, J and clone size, that table is used; D and trimming come from the DNA. The sample includes some 80,000 clones, about four fifths of them seen just once. This receptor was identified in a woman between 65 and 79 years old with acute or convalescent COVID-19. Sequencing was performed on peripheral blood.

The CDR3 sequence: CAIGSGRENEQFF. CDR3 nucleotide sequence: TGTGCCATCGGTAGCGGGAGAGAGAATGAGCAGTTCTTC. J is TRBJ2-1 and V is TRBV10-3; TRBD2 agrees at 9 bases. This CDR3 spans 13 amino acids. The V gene's germline CDR1 is ENHRY and CDR2 SYGVKD. V was pared by 8 bases and J by 7 bases, with 6 bases of the junction left unmatched.